The 22 T cell receptor beta chains listed next were all sequenced from one sample in a study of blood T cells in healthy people across ages. A sample-barcoded 5' primer and a J-beta primer mix were used in a second PCR of roughly 6 to 11 cycles. TCRdb reprocessed the 5' RACE reads via MiXCR and lists one record per CDR3 protein. The data hold about 830,000 distinct CDR3 sequences, with about 59% observed a single time. The sequenced sample consisted of blood. These receptors all stem from a man younger than 40 in good health.

V and J are TRBV13 and TRBJ2-4; D possibly corresponds to TRBD1 (7 bases). V gave up 4 bases and J gave up 4 bases, with 20 bases separating them. CDR1 and CDR2 (germline): PRHDT, FYEKMQ (reference sequence). The CDR3 covers 17 residues. DNA for the CDR3: TGTGCCAGCAGCTACTCCCGGGAGACGGGACAGAAAAACATTCAGTACTTC. Translated: CASSYSRETGQKNIQYF.

The chain carries TRBV28 and TRBJ2-2; no firm D call. CDR3 length: 13 amino acids. In germline, CDR1 is MDHEN, CDR2 SYDVKM. V was trimmed by 6 bases and J by 7 bases, leaving 12 bases between them. The CDR3 DNA sequence: TGTGCCAGCAGCCGCCTCCCGGACGGGGAGCTGTTTTTT. Translation gives CASSRLPDGELFF.

In its sample, this clonotype was seen once. The chain carries TRBV7-3 and TRBJ2-7; D is unresolved. Germline-derived CDR1 and CDR2 are SGHTA and FQGTGA. V was shortened by 1 base and J by 3 bases, with 16 bases between the two germline ends. There are 16 residues in the CDR3. CDR3 sequence reads: CASSLKCRPTYYEQYF. The CDR3 DNA follows: TGTGCCAGCAGCTTAAAATGCCGTCCCACCTACTACGAGCAGTACTTC. The complete variable domain, with remaining parts taken from reference TRBV7-3 and TRBJ2-7, reads GAGVSQTPSNKVTEKGKYVELRCDPISGHTALYWYRQSLGQGPEFLIYFQGTGAADDSGLPNDRFFAVRPEGSVSTLKIQRTERGDSAVYLCASSLKCRPTYYEQYFGPGTRLTVT.

This clonotype showed up just once. The chain joins TRBV5-1 to TRBJ2-6; D possibly corresponds to TRBD1 (6 bases). V was shortened by 7 bases and J by 0 bases, with 8 bases between the two germline ends. The CDR3 has 14 amino acids. Germline CDR1 SGHRS, CDR2 YFSETQ. The CDR3 DNA reads as TGCGCCAGCCGGACAGTCTCTGGGGCCAACGTCCTGACTTTC. This codes for CASRTVSGANVLTF. Filled out from reference TRBV5-1 and TRBJ2-6, the complete variable domain reads KAGVTQTPRYLIKTRGQQVTLSCSPISGHRSVSWYQQTPGQGLQFLFEYFSETQRNKGNFPGRFSGRQFSNSRSEMNVSTLELGDSALYLCASRTVSGANVLTFGAGSRLTVL.

This sequence joins TRBV11-1 and TRBJ1-1; D is unresolved. In germline, CDR1 is SGHAT, CDR2 FQDESV (reference sequence). The CDR3 is made up of 14 amino acids. With 2 bases removed from V and 1 base from J, the gap between germline ends came to 8 bases. Here the CDR3 DNA reads TGTGCCAGCAGCTTATTTTTTGGGAACACTGAAGCTTTCTTT. Protein: CASSLFFGNTEAFF.

The V call is TRBV29-1, the J call TRBJ1-6; TRBD1 matches at 8 bases. Germline V gene data show CDR1 as SQVTM and CDR2 as ANQGSEA. V trimming: 4 bases; J trimming: 5 bases; junction bases outside the gene matches: 4. The CDR3 sequence is 14 residues long. The CDR3 DNA is TGCAGCGTTGTCACAGGGGGGGATAATTCACCCCTCCACTTT. Translation: CSVVTGGDNSPLHF.

The gene calls are TRBV28 and TRBJ2-7; 9 bases align to TRBD2. Germline CDR1 MDHEN, CDR2 SYDVKM. Trimming removed 2 bases from V and 0 bases from J; junction bases left unmatched: 2. The CDR3 has 15 residues. CDR3 in DNA: TGTGCCAGCAGTTTAGAGCGGGGGGACTCCTACGAGCAGTACTTC. As protein: CASSLERGDSYEQYF.

The rearrangement uses TRBV29-1 and TRBJ2-7; TRBD1 aligns across 9 bases. Germline V lookup: CDR1 SQVTM, CDR2 ANQGSEA. There are 15 residues in the CDR3. The V segment lost 6 bases and the J segment 3 bases; nucleotides outside the gene matches: 12. CDR3 coding DNA: TGCAGCGTGGGGACAGGGCGCGCGATTCACTACGAGCAGTACTTC. This codes for CSVGTGRAIHYEQYF.

This chain links TRBV7-9 with TRBJ1-6, with D perhaps TRBD1 (5 bases). Germline-derived CDR1 and CDR2 are SEHNR and FQNEAQ (reference sequence). With 3 bases removed from V and 0 bases from J, the gap between germline ends came to 12 bases. CDR3 length equals 17 residues. The CDR3 DNA reads TGTGCCAGCAGCTTGGGACTCGGGGCCTCCTATAATTCACCCCTCCACTTT. Translated: CASSLGLGASYNSPLHF. Complete variable domain (other parts from reference TRBV7-9 and TRBJ1-6): DTGVSQNPRHKITKRGQNVTFRCDPISEHNRLYWYRQTLGQGPEFLTYFQNEAQLEKSRLLSDRFSAERPKGSFSTLEIQRTEQGDSAMYLCASSLGLGASYNSPLHFGNGTRLTVT.

The genes are TRBV12-3 or TRBV12-4 and TRBJ2-1; the match to TRBD2 covers 11 bases. J gave up 5 bases and V 6 bases, and 6 bases lay outside the gene matches. The CDR3 is made up of 15 amino acids. The chain's CDR3 is CASSPGLAVNNEQFF. In DNA form, the CDR3 reads TGTGCCAGCAGCCCGGGACTAGCGGTGAACAATGAGCAGTTCTTC.

CDR3 loop: CASGAWTNPNYNEQFF. For the CDR3, the DNA is TGCGCCAGCGGGGCATGGACAAACCCTAATTACAATGAGCAGTTCTTC. The chain links TRBV5-1 to TRBJ2-1; possible D gene TRBD1, 5 bases. V was pared by 7 bases and J by 4 bases, with 21 bases between. From germline, CDR1 is SGHRS and CDR2 YFSETQ. The CDR3 spans 16 residues.

The chain joins TRBV6-6 to TRBJ1-2; 10 positions agree with TRBD1. V shed 6 bases, J shed 7 bases, and the junction held 8 bases outside the gene matches. There are 14 residues in the CDR3. CDR1 MNHNY and CDR2 SVGAGI come from the germline V gene (reference sequence). Here the CDR3 DNA reads TGTGCCAGCAGCAATGTGGACAGGGGGAGTGGCTACACCTTC. It yields the protein CASSNVDRGSGYTF.

The chain employs TRBV28 and TRBJ1-4, with D unclear. The CDR3 is 14 amino acids. Trimming took 4 bases from V and 4 from J, leaving 10 bases between them. CDR1 and CDR2 from the germline V gene are MDHEN and SYDVKM. As DNA, the CDR3 is TGTGCCAGCAGTTCCTCCTGGAATAATGAAAAACTGTTTTTT. Translation gives CASSSSWNNEKLFF.

This clonotype has a handful of counts. The chain joins TRBV5-5 to TRBJ1-1, with D perhaps TRBD1 (5 bases). From germline, CDR1 is SGHKS and CDR2 YYEKEE (reference sequence). The CDR3 has 13 residues. Trimming removed 4 bases from V and 5 bases from J, with 12 bases in between. The CDR3 DNA is TGTGCCAGCAGCCCGGGCAGGGAGACTGAAGCTTTCTTT. Amino acids: CASSPGRETEAFF.

This chain links TRBV11-2 with TRBJ2-1, with TRBD2 matching 7 bases. The CDR3 has 16 residues. With V trimmed by 3 bases and J by 0 bases, 5 bases remained unmatched. Germline CDR1 is SGHAT and CDR2 is FQNNGV. The CDR3 nucleotides read TGTGCCAGCAGCTTGGGAGGGGAGAGCTCCTACAATGAGCAGTTCTTC. Amino acid sequence: CASSLGGESSYNEQFF.

This chain uses TRBV7-9 with TRBJ2-1; TRBD2 agrees at 13 bases. Per the germline V gene, CDR1 is SEHNR and CDR2 is FQNEAQ (reference sequence). The CDR3 consists of 15 residues. Unmatched junction bases numbered 4, after V lost 4 bases and J lost 7 bases. CDR3 DNA sequence: TGTGCCAGCAGCTACGGACTAGCGGGGGTGAATGAGCAGTTCTTC. Its translation is CASSYGLAGVNEQFF.

This clonotype was observed a few times. This sequence joins TRBV20-1 and TRBJ2-1; possible D gene TRBD2, 6 bases. Germline lookup yields CDR1 DFQATT and CDR2 SNEGSKA (reference sequence). V shed 5 bases and J shed 0 bases, with 17 bases lying between them. The length of the CDR3 is 16 residues. CDR3 sequence reads: CSAFAWGESSYNEQFF. The CDR3 DNA follows: TGCAGTGCTTTCGCGTGGGGGGAGAGCTCCTACAATGAGCAGTTCTTC.

V gene TRBV29-1 combines with J gene TRBJ2-4; 9 nucleotides align to TRBD2. The J call is doubtful: the DNA matches TRBJ2-7 better. The CDR3 spans 13 residues. The V gene's germline CDR1 is SQVTM and CDR2 ANQGSEA. CDR3 in DNA: TGCAGCGTTGACGGTAGCGGGAGCGACGAGCAGTACTTC. This translates into CSVDGSGSDEQYF.

The chain links TRBV6-5 to TRBJ1-6; D remains ambiguous. V dropped 5 bases and J dropped 7 bases, with 15 bases sitting between them. CDR1 and CDR2 (germline): MNHEY, SVGAGI. CDR3 size: 15 residues. The CDR3 DNA is TGTGCCAGCAGTCAGGAACCTTTGGGGAATTCACCCCTCCACTTT. Its translation is CASSQEPLGNSPLHF.

CDR3 loop: CASSLEERDSSYEQYF. In DNA, the CDR3 is TGTGCCAGCAGCTTAGAAGAGCGCGACAGTAGCTACGAGCAGTACTTC. The chain couples TRBV7-8 to TRBJ2-7; D perhaps matches TRBD1 (5 bases). Germline assignment: CDR1 SGHVS and CDR2 FQNEAQ. This CDR3 comprises 16 residues. V gave up 1 base and J gave up 3 bases, with 16 bases separating them.

The chain recombines TRBV25-1 with TRBJ2-5; D gene unclear. Germline V gene lookup returns CDR1 MGHDK and CDR2 SYGVNS. CDR3 size: 11 residues. V was clipped by 6 bases and J by 2 bases, with 4 bases between them. Here the CDR3 reads CASRTQETQYF. CDR3 DNA sequence: TGTGCCAGCAGGACTCAAGAGACCCAGTACTTC.

This chain uses TRBV10-3 with TRBJ2-7; D not resolved. Germline V CDR1 and CDR2: ENHRY, SYGVKD. With 4 bases removed from V and 5 bases from J, the gap between germline ends came to 12 bases. The CDR3 length is 13 residues. This chain's CDR3 is CAISGSGFNEQYF. Written as DNA, the CDR3 is TGTGCCATCAGTGGGTCCGGGTTCAACGAGCAGTACTTC.